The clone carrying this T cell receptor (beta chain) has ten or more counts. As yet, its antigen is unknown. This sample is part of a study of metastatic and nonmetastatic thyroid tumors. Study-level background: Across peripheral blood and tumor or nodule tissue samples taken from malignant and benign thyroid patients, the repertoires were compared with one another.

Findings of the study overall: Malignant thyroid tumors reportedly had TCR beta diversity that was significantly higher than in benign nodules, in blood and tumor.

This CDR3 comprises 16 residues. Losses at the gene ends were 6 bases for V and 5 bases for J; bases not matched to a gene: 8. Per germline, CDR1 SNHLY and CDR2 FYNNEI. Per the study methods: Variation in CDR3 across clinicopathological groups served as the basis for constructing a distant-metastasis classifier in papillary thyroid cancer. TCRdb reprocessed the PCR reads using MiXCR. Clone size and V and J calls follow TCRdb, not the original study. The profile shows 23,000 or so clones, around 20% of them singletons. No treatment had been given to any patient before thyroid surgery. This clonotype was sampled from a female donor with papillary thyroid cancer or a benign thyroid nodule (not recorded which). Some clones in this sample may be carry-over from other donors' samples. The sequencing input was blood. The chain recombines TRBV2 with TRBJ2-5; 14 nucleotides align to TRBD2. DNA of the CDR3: TGTGCCAGCAGGCAGACTAGCGGGGGGGCTTGGGAGACCCAGTACTTC. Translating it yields CASRQTSGGAWETQYF.